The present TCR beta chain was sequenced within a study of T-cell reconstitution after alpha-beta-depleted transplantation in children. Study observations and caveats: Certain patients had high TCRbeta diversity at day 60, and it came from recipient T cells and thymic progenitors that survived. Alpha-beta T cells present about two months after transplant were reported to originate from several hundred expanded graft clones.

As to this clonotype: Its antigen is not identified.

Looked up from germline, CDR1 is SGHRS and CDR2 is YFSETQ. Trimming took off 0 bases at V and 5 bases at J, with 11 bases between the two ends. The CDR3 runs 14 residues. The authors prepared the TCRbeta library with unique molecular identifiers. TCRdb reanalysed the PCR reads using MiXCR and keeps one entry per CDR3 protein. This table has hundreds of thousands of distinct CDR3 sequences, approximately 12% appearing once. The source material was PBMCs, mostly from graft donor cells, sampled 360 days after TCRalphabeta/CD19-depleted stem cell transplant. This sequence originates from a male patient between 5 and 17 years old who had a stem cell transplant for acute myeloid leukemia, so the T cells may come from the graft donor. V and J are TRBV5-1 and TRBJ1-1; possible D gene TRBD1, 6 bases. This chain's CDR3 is CASSLGGGQTEAFF. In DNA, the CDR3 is TGCGCCAGCAGCTTGGGTGGGGGCCAGACTGAAGCTTTCTTT.